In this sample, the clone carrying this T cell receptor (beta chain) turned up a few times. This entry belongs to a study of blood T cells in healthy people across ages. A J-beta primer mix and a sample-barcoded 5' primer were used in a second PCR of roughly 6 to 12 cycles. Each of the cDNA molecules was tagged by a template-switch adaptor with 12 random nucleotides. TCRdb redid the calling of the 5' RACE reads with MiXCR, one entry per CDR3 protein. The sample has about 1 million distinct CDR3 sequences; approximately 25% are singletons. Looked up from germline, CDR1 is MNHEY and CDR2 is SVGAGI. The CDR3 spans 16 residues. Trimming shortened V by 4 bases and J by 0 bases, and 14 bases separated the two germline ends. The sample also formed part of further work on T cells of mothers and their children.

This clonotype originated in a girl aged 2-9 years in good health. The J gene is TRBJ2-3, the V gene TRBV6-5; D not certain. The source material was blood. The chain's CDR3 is CASSLAATSSTDTQYF. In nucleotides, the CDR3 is TGTGCCAGCAGTTTGGCCGCAACATCTAGCACAGATACGCAGTATTTT.